This T cell receptor (beta chain) was observed in a study of T cell repertoires in ileal Crohn's disease. Time point indicated: neoterminal ileum biopsy at postoperative endoscopy, about 6 months after surgery. Overall study findings and caveats: Compared with non-smokers, active smokers at surgery showed more clonal expansions. All patients with clonality above 26.8% had endoscopic recurrence.

Germline V gives CDR1 SGHRS, CDR2 YFSETQ. The germline V and J ends were trimmed by 5 bases and 1 base, with 12 bases remaining between them. There are 14 residues in the CDR3. The method was immunoSEQ multiplex PCR; TCRdb's version includes in-frame clones alone and lacks a portion of them. Of about 62,000 clones in the sample, 85% to 90% were seen once. A word on this clone: No antigen is known for it.

Sequencing used ileal tissue. The sequence was collected from an adult with Crohn's disease. V usage is TRBV5-1 and J usage is TRBJ2-5; D gene ambiguous. The CDR3 here is CASSQQPSQETQYF. The CDR3 nucleotides are TGCGCCAGCAGTCAACAACCCTCCCAAGAGACCCAGTACTTC.